This TCR beta chain was captured in a study of blood T cells in healthy people across ages. Combining a sample-barcoded 5' primer with a J-beta primer mix, a second PCR ran for about 6 to 12 cycles. TCRdb re-derived calls from the 5' RACE reads in MiXCR, one entry per CDR3 protein. Among 700,000 to 1,000,000 distinct CDR3 sequences, 40% to 50% were seen once, and the ten largest hold about 21%. The CDR3 consists of 15 residues. The J segment lost 6 bases and the V segment lost 4 bases, leaving 11 bases of the junction unmatched. CDR1 is LGHNA and CDR2 is YSLEER in the germline V gene. This clonotype was counted a few times.

The rearrangement joins TRBV4-3 to TRBJ1-1; 7 nucleotides match TRBD1. Sequencing used blood. The sequence derives from a man between 60 and 70 years old in good health. CDR3 in DNA: TGCGCCAGCAGCCCAGACAGGGCTGGGGGTGCTGAAGCTTTCTTT. This codes for CASSPDRAGGAEAFF.